The 21 T cell receptor beta chains below all came from one sample that was sequenced in a study of OX40 agonist ivuxolimab in advanced cancers. Generated by immunoSEQ multiplex PCR, the TCRdb table keeps only in-frame clones and is missing some. The table lists tens of thousands of clones, about 93% of them singletons. Source: CD4+ or CD8+ T cells sorted from blood, taken in a trial of the OX40 agonist ivuxolimab. The source is an adult with an advanced solid tumor such as melanoma, head and neck, liver or kidney cancer.

The rearrangement joins TRBV28 to TRBJ2-5, with 10 bases aligning to TRBD2. The V gene's germline CDR1 is MDHEN and CDR2 SYDVKM. The CDR3 has 16 residues. Trimming cost V 8 bases and J 4 bases; bases outside gene matches: 13. CDR3 residues: CASSISSGSLGETQYF. CDR3 DNA sequence: TGTGCCAGCTCGATTTCTAGCGGGAGTTTGGGAGAGACCCAGTACTTC.

In DNA, the CDR3 is TGTGCCAGCAGCTTGGGGGGGACTAGCGGGAGGCGGAAAGAGACCCAGTACTTC. The encoded protein is CASSLGGTSGRRKETQYF. The rearrangement joins TRBV5-6 to TRBJ2-5; TRBD2 aligns across 15 bases. CDR1 SGHDT and CDR2 YYEEEE come from the germline V gene. V gave up 0 bases and J gave up 3 bases; unmatched junction bases: 6. This CDR3 is 18 amino acids long.

The CDR3 region is CASGLAGGYEQYF. Written as DNA, the CDR3 is TGTGCCAGCGGACTAGCGGGAGGTTACGAGCAGTACTTC. The chain carries TRBV16 and TRBJ2-7, with TRBD2 matching over 14 bases. The ends lost 8 bases at V and 4 bases at J; junction bases unmatched: 1. Germline loops: CDR1 KGHSY, CDR2 FQNENV. The CDR3 contains 13 residues.

This clone was seen just once. The chain combines TRBV28 with TRBJ1-1, with D uncertain. V was shortened by 4 bases and J by 12 bases, with 12 bases between the two germline ends. The germline V gene encodes CDR1 MDHEN and CDR2 SYDVKM. The length of the CDR3 is 11 residues. CDR3 in DNA: TGTGCCAGCAGTTCCCGCCCTGGTCCTTTCTTT. It is translated as CASSSRPGPFF. Supplemented by reference TRBV28 and TRBJ1-1, the full variable domain reads DVKVTQSSRYLVKRTGEKVFLECVQDMDHENMFWYRQDPGLGLRLIYFSYDVKMKEKGDIPEGYSVSREKKERFSLILESASTNQTSMYLCASSSRPGPFFGQGTRLTVV.

V and J are TRBV7-6 and TRBJ1-2; TRBD1 aligns across 7 bases. After removal of 3 bases from V and 0 bases from J, the junction contained 10 bases not matched to a gene. Germline V gives CDR1 SGHVS, CDR2 FNYEAQ. CDR3 length: 17 amino acids. The CDR3 region has the DNA TGTGCCAGCAGCTTTTTCTCCCCGGGGACAGCTAACTATGGCTACACCTTC. It codes for CASSFFSPGTANYGYTF.

The count of this clone is one. The V gene is TRBV29-1, the J gene TRBJ2-1; 16 bases are shared with TRBD2. This CDR3 contains 16 residues. The V segment lost 7 bases and the J segment 8 bases; nucleotides outside the gene matches: 11. Germline V lookup: CDR1 SQVTM, CDR2 ANQGSEA. CDR3 loop: CSAQGTSGRAEDEQFF. CDR3 sequence (DNA): TGCAGCGCCCAGGGGACTAGCGGGAGGGCCGAAGATGAGCAGTTCTTC.

This clone was observed at least ten times. CDR3 sequence: CASSQDPSGTTSDTQYF. CDR3 DNA sequence: TGCGCCAGCAGCCAAGATCCCTCCGGGACTACCTCCGATACGCAGTATTTT. J is TRBJ2-3 and V is TRBV4-1; TRBD2 matches 7 bases. CDR3 length: 17 amino acids. CDR1 is MGHRA, CDR2 YSYEKL, per germline. V dropped 0 bases and J dropped 6; count of bases not matched to a gene: 12.

The chain recombines TRBV9 with TRBJ1-1; D remains ambiguous. Trimming removed 2 bases from V and 7 bases from J, with 9 bases in between. The CDR3 is 12 residues long. Germline V CDR1 and CDR2: SGDLS, YYNGEE. This CDR3 is CASSVSGGEAFF. As DNA, the CDR3 is TGTGCCAGCAGCGTGAGCGGCGGTGAAGCTTTCTTT.

This clone came up once. The genes are TRBV10-3 and TRBJ2-7; tentatively, D is TRBD1 (5 bases). Germline CDR1 and CDR2: ENHRY and SYGVKD. CDR3 length equals 13 residues. V lost 2 bases, J lost 9 bases, and 14 bases lay in between. DNA for the CDR3: TGTGCCATCAGTGAGGCCGGACAAATCGGGCAGTACTTC. It yields the protein CAISEAGQIGQYF.

This sequence joins TRBV27 and TRBJ1-5; D is unclear. Germline CDR1 is MNHEY and CDR2 is SMNVEV (reference sequence). The CDR3 contains 13 residues. V was clipped by 3 bases and J by 5 bases, with 8 bases between them. DNA of the CDR3: TGTGCCAGCAGTTTTGGCGGGGATCAGCCCCAGCATTTT. It specifies CASSFGGDQPQHF.

The chain links TRBV7-9 to TRBJ2-7, with a tentative D call TRBD2 (5 bases). The CDR3 length is 17 residues. V lost 2 bases, J lost 3 bases, and 20 bases lay in between. Germline V gives CDR1 SEHNR, CDR2 FQNEAQ (reference sequence). The CDR3 DNA is TGTGCCAGCAGCTTAAGGGCCCCCGTACGCGAGGGCTACGAGCAGTACTTC. Its protein product is CASSLRAPVREGYEQYF.

In this sample, this clone turned up once. The chain employs TRBV29-1 and TRBJ2-7, with 7 bases identical to TRBD2. This CDR3 is built from 13 residues. The V and J ends lost 7 bases and 0 bases, in that order; junction bases with no gene match: 6. Germline lookup yields CDR1 SQVTM and CDR2 ANQGSEA. The CDR3: CSGLAVNSYEQYF. CDR3 DNA sequence: TGCAGCGGTCTAGCGGTTAACTCCTACGAGCAGTACTTC.

The chain is built from TRBV2 and TRBJ1-4; D possibly corresponds to TRBD1 (5 bases). The germline V gene encodes CDR1 SNHLY and CDR2 FYNNEI. Trimming stripped 8 bases from V and 4 bases from J, with 23 bases between. This CDR3 has 17 amino acids. As DNA, the CDR3 is TGTGCCAGCGCTAGCGGGGCGAACTTTCTAGATAATGAAAAACTGTTTTTT. It codes for CASASGANFLDNEKLFF.

This chain connects TRBV9 to TRBJ2-2, with a possible D match to TRBD2 (5 bases). The CDR3 is 13 residues long. V was cut by 2 bases and J by 6 bases, with 8 bases left in between. The germline CDR1 and CDR2 sequences are SGDLS and YYNGEE. The CDR3 spells CASSVSSSGELFF. As DNA, the CDR3 is TGTGCCAGCAGCGTGTCTAGCTCCGGGGAGCTGTTTTTT.

The chain links TRBV7-6 to TRBJ1-2; 11 bases match TRBD1. Germline V gives CDR1 SGHVS, CDR2 FNYEAQ. The length of the CDR3 is 16 residues. V lost 4 bases and J lost 4; bases outside the gene matches: 8. CDR3 DNA: TGTGCCAGCAGCTGGGACAGGGGGAGGTCTGGCTATGGCTACACCTTC. Encoded protein: CASSWDRGRSGYGYTF. Full variable domain (rest looked up from reference TRBV7-6 and TRBJ1-2): GAGVSQSPRYKVTKRGQDVALRCDPISGHVSLYWYRQALGQGPEFLTYFNYEAQQDKSGLPNDRFSAERPEGSISTLTIQRTEQRDSAMYRCASSWDRGRSGYGYTFGSGTRLTVV.

This clone was seen once. The genes are TRBV28 and TRBJ2-7; TRBD2 agrees at 16 bases. The CDR3 has 18 amino acids. Trimming removed 5 bases from V and 4 bases from J; junction bases left unmatched: 11. Germline assignment: CDR1 MDHEN and CDR2 SYDVKM. CDR3 nucleotides: TGTGCCAGCAGTGGAGTTATGGGACTAGCGGGAGGGAAGTACGAGCAGTACTTC. Encoded protein: CASSGVMGLAGGKYEQYF. Looking up the rest from reference TRBV28 and TRBJ2-7 gives the full variable domain: DVKVTQSSRYLVKRTGEKVFLECVQDMDHENMFWYRQDPGLGLRLIYFSYDVKMKEKGDIPEGYSVSREKKERFSLILESASTNQTSMYLCASSGVMGLAGGKYEQYFGPGTRLTVT.

J is TRBJ2-3 and V is TRBV27; 9 bases agree with TRBD2. V lost 5 bases, J lost 3 bases, and 9 bases stayed unmatched. CDR1 MNHEY and CDR2 SMNVEV come from the germline V gene (reference sequence). The CDR3 is 16 amino acids. CDR3 in amino acids: CASSPFSGRITDTQYF. CDR3 coding DNA: TGTGCCAGCAGTCCTTTTAGCGGGAGAATAACAGATACGCAGTATTTT.

The chain is built from TRBV5-6 and TRBJ1-2; 8 bases are shared with TRBD1. The germline V gene encodes CDR1 SGHDT and CDR2 YYEEEE. V was clipped by 0 bases and J by 2 bases; unmatched bases: 0. CDR3 length: 14 residues. CDR3 protein: CASSLGTGNYGYTF. In DNA form, the CDR3 reads TGTGCCAGCAGCTTGGGGACAGGGAACTATGGCTACACCTTC.

The chain recombines TRBV28 with TRBJ2-7; 10 bases are shared with TRBD1. The CDR3 is 15 amino acids. J gave up 5 bases and V 6 bases, and 10 bases lay outside the gene matches. Germline V gene sequence: CDR1 MDHEN, CDR2 SYDVKM. DNA for the CDR3: TGTGCCAGCAGCCCCCGGGACAGGGGTATCCACGAGCAGTACTTC. It encodes CASSPRDRGIHEQYF.

V is TRBV7-2 and J is TRBJ2-7; TRBD1 matches at 10 bases. This CDR3 comprises 15 residues. Trimming at V came to 5 bases and at J to 4 bases, leaving 8 bases not matched to a gene. Germline V gene lookup returns CDR1 SGHTA and CDR2 FQGNSA. CDR3: CASSLGTGVLYEQYF. The DNA of the CDR3 is TGTGCCAGCAGCCTAGGGACAGGGGTGTTGTACGAGCAGTACTTC.

This chain uses TRBV28 with TRBJ1-4, with TRBD1 identical over 10 bases. This CDR3 is 14 amino acids long. The ends lost 2 bases at V and 7 bases at J; junction bases unmatched: 1. The germline V gene has CDR1 MDHEN and CDR2 SYDVKM. CDR3 residues: CASSLGTGVEKLFF. The CDR3 nucleotides read TGTGCCAGCAGTTTAGGGACAGGGGTTGAAAAACTGTTTTTT.